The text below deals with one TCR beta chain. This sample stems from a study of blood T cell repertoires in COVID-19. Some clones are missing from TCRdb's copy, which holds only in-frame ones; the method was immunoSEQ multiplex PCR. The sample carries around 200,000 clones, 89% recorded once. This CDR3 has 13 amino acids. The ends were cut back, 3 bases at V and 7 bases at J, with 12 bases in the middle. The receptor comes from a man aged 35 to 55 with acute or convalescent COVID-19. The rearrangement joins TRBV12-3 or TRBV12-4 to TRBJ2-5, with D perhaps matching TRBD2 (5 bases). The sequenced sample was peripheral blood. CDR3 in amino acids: CASSFSVDGTQYF. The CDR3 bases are TGTGCCAGCAGTTTTAGCGTCGATGGGACCCAGTACTTC.